A single sample gave rise to the 21 T cell receptor beta chains below, sequenced in a study of T-cell memory formation after mild COVID-19. TCRdb reprocessed the 5' RACE reads via MiXCR and lists one record per CDR3 protein. The sample yields around 310,000 distinct CDR3 sequences, roughly 15% seen once. Input material: PBMCs or a T cell subset sorted from them (not recorded which). The receptor source for this set is a man aged 18 to 29 who had mild COVID-19 (a few samples of this study predate the infection). Cell type and time point are not known.

This clonotype was observed many times. The V call is TRBV5-1, the J call TRBJ2-7; D remains ambiguous. CDR1 and CDR2 (germline): SGHRS, YFSETQ. This CDR3 has 15 residues. V shed 5 bases and J shed 12 bases, with 27 bases lying between them. CDR3 nucleotides: TGCGCCAGCAGTTCCGGACCCGCCGGGCCTTCAACTTGGTACGTC. Its protein product is CASSSGPAGPSTWYV.

The J gene is TRBJ2-7, the V gene TRBV6-5, with D maybe TRBD2 (5 bases). V was shortened by 8 bases and J by 2 bases, with 7 bases between the two germline ends. This CDR3 spans 11 amino acids. Germline values: CDR1 MNHEY, CDR2 SVGAGI. This CDR3 is CASRGTYEQYF. The CDR3 DNA reads as TGTGCCAGCCGGGGAACCTACGAGCAGTACTTC.

The V call is TRBV11-2, the J call TRBJ2-7, with D perhaps matching TRBD1 (6 bases). This CDR3 is built from 14 residues. The germline V gene has CDR1 SGHAT and CDR2 FQNNGV. Trimming removed 5 bases at V and 3 bases at J, with 14 bases between. The CDR3 DNA sequence: TGTGCCAGCAGCGAGTTGGGACACCGCTACGAGCAGTACGTC. Its translation: CASSELGHRYEQYV.

This clonotype has more than one count but fewer than ten. The chain uses TRBV10-1 and TRBJ1-1, with D unresolved. The CDR3 is 13 amino acids. CDR1 is WNHNN, CDR2 SYGVQD, per germline (reference sequence). The V end lost 4 bases, the J end lost 4 bases, and 10 bases lay between the germline ends. The CDR3 is CASSAGPATEAFF. CDR3 bases: TGCGCCAGCAGTGCAGGTCCTGCCACTGAAGCTTTCTTT.

The chain uses TRBV7-9 and TRBJ2-7; D is unresolved. Germline V gene data show CDR1 as SEHNR and CDR2 as FQNEAQ (reference sequence). This CDR3 has 15 amino acids. V was trimmed by 3 bases and J by 1 base, leaving 13 bases between them. This chain's CDR3 is CASSFGPVPSYEQYF. As DNA, the CDR3 is TGTGCCAGCAGCTTCGGGCCAGTACCATCCTACGAGCAGTACTTC.

This clonotype was observed many times. This chain links TRBV7-2 with TRBJ1-1; D is perhaps TRBD1 (5 bases). This CDR3 has 15 amino acids. V was pared by 3 bases and J by 6 bases, with 17 bases between. CDR1 and CDR2 (germline): SGHTA, FQGNSA. The CDR3 here is CASSFTRRERAEAFF. The CDR3 nucleotides are TGTGCCAGCAGCTTTACCCGCAGGGAGCGGGCTGAAGCTTTCTTT.

This clonotype was seen a few times. V gene TRBV6-6 combines with J gene TRBJ2-7; no clear D gene. Trimming shortened V by 7 bases and J by 2 bases, and 12 bases separated the two germline ends. Germline V lookup: CDR1 MNHNY, CDR2 SVGAGI (reference sequence). This CDR3 spans 13 amino acids. In DNA, the CDR3 is TGTGCCAGCATCCGCCCCAGTCCCTACGAGCAGTACGTC. As protein: CASIRPSPYEQYV.

The chain is built from TRBV4-1 and TRBJ2-7; D gene unclear. Trimming removed 4 bases at V and 6 bases at J, with 10 bases between. CDR1 is MGHRA and CDR2 is YSYEKL in the germline V gene. This CDR3 has 12 amino acids. The CDR3 DNA is TGCGCCAGCAGCCCGACAACTGGCGAGCAGTACTTC. Translated, it gives CASSPTTGEQYF.

The sample holds a few counts of this clonotype. CDR3 region: CASSQDRVGTQYF. DNA of the CDR3: TGTGCCAGCAGTCAAGACAGGGTTGGCACGCAGTATTTT. The V call is TRBV6-2 or TRBV6-3, the J call TRBJ2-3, with 7 bases aligning to TRBD1. The CDR3 is made up of 13 amino acids. Germline V gene data show CDR1 as MNHEY and CDR2 as SVGEGT. V shed 5 bases and J 9 bases; nucleotides not matched to a gene: 8.

This clonotype has a handful of counts. The V and J genes are TRBV6-5 and TRBJ2-7; D assignment may be TRBD1 or TRBD2 (5 bases each). Germline V gene data show CDR1 as MNHEY and CDR2 as SVGAGI. The length of the CDR3 is 13 residues. Trimming took 4 bases from V and 2 from J, leaving 9 bases between them. DNA for the CDR3: TGTGCCAGCAGTTCGGGACGGACCTACGAGCAGTACGTC. This codes for CASSSGRTYEQYV.

This clonotype occurred a few times. The chain carries TRBV5-1 and TRBJ1-1, with 8 bases matching TRBD1. After removal of 0 bases from V and 3 bases from J, the junction contained 10 bases not matched to a gene. This CDR3 is built from 17 residues. CDR1 and CDR2 from the germline V gene are SGHRS and YFSETQ. The CDR3 here is CASSLDDRGNGDTEAFF. CDR3 nucleotides: TGCGCCAGCAGCTTGGACGACAGGGGAAATGGGGACACTGAAGCTTTCTTT.

The chain joins TRBV4-1 to TRBJ2-7; 7 bases agree with TRBD1. CDR3 length: 15 residues. The V segment lost 1 base and the J segment 0 bases; nucleotides outside the gene matches: 3. Germline assignment: CDR1 MGHRA and CDR2 YSYEKL. In DNA, the CDR3 is TGCGCCAGCAGCCAAGCAGGACAGGCCTCCTACGAGCAGTACTTC. Translated, it gives CASSQAGQASYEQYF.

The sample holds many counts of this clonotype. This chain links TRBV7-8 with TRBJ2-5; D remains unclear. V was shortened by 8 bases and J by 5 bases, with 6 bases between the two germline ends. Germline CDR1 SGHVS, CDR2 FQNEAQ. This CDR3 is 10 amino acids long. This chain's CDR3 is CASESETQYF. As DNA, the CDR3 is TGTGCCAGCGAATCCGAGACCCAGTACTTC.

As concerns this clonotype: An end of the junction does not agree with germline; a read error may underlie this. CDR3 DNA: TGTGCCAGCTCACATACGGCAGGGACTGAGGGGGAGCCCCAGAATTTT. This encodes CASSHTAGTEGEPQNF. The rearrangement uses TRBV18 and TRBJ1-5, with D perhaps matching TRBD1 (6 bases). Germline V gene lookup returns CDR1 KGHSH and CDR2 LQKENI. The CDR3 length is 16 residues.

V and J are TRBV12-3 or TRBV12-4 and TRBJ2-7; TRBD1 aligns across 7 bases. Trimming took 4 bases from V and 4 from J; bases not matched to a gene: 7. CDR3 length equals 14 residues. The CDR3 here is CASSSGTAGYEQYF. In nucleotides, the CDR3 is TGTGCCAGCAGTTCCGGGACAGCCGGATACGAGCAGTACTTC.

This chain connects TRBV9 to TRBJ2-3; D is undetermined. Germline V gene lookup returns CDR1 SGDLS and CDR2 YYNGEE. Deletions cut 0 bases from V and 4 bases from J, with 12 bases between. This CDR3 contains 15 residues. The CDR3 reads CASSVDMSFPDTQYF. The CDR3 bases are TGTGCCAGCAGCGTAGATATGTCATTTCCAGATACGCAGTATTTT.

The gene calls are TRBV5-4 and TRBJ1-2; perhaps TRBD1 as D (5 bases). Germline lookup yields CDR1 SGHNT and CDR2 YYREEE (reference sequence). Between the trimmed V and J ends, which lost 0 bases and 3 bases, there was a span of 18 bases. The CDR3 totals 17 residues. CDR3 DNA: TGTGCCAGCAGCTTGGTGGCAACCCCCTTAGGGGACTATGGCTACACCTTC. It yields the protein CASSLVATPLGDYGYTF.

This clonotype has a handful of counts. The chain employs TRBV6-6 and TRBJ1-5; D is perhaps TRBD1 (6 bases). This CDR3 contains 13 residues. With 4 bases removed from V and 5 bases from J, the gap between germline ends came to 9 bases. The germline CDR1 and CDR2 sequences are MNHNY and SVGAGI (reference sequence). The CDR3 sequence is CASSLGGHQPQHF. The CDR3 nucleotides are TGTGCCAGCAGTTTGGGGGGCCATCAGCCCCAGCATTTT.

The chain uses TRBV7-9 and TRBJ2-7, with 7 bases fitting TRBD1. This CDR3 is built from 15 residues. Germline trimming cut 5 bases from V and 3 bases from J; bases unmatched to any gene: 10. Germline-derived CDR1 and CDR2 are SEHNR and FQNEAQ (reference sequence). CDR3 in DNA: TGTGCCAGCAGCAGCGACAGGGATGCCAGCTACGAGCAGTACGTC. Its translation is CASSSDRDASYEQYV.

Ten or more counts support this clonotype. The chain uses TRBV12-3 or TRBV12-4 and TRBJ2-3; D is possibly TRBD1 (5 bases). The CDR3 sequence is 14 residues long. The V end lost 7 bases, the J end lost 1 base, and 12 bases lay between the germline ends. Here the CDR3 DNA reads TGTGCCAGCACCACACAGGTGGGCACAGATACGCAGTATTTT. Protein product: CASTTQVGTDTQYF.

The chain recombines TRBV27 with TRBJ1-2; D is uncertain. Trimming pared 1 base from V and 0 bases from J, leaving 12 bases between. Germline V gene data show CDR1 as MNHEY and CDR2 as SMNVEV (reference sequence). The CDR3 spans 16 residues. This CDR3 reads CASSLLAGFPNYGYTF. CDR3 nucleotide sequence: TGTGCCAGCAGTTTATTGGCCGGGTTTCCTAACTATGGCTACACCTTC.